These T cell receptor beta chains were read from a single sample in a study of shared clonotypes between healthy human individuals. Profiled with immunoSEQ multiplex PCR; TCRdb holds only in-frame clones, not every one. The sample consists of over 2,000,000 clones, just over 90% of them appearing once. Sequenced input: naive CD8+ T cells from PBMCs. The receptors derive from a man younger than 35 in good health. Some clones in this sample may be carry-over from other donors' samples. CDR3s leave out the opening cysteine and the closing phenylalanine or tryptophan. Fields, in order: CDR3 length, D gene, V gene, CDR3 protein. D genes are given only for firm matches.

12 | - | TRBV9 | ASSSQGRDREQF
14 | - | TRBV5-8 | ASHSTGFGRSYEQY
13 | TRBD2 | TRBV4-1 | ASSQVSGSADEQF
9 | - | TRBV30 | AWVGQGRQY
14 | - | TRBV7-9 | ASSGGVATFNYGYT
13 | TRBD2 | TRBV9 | ASSENSGRSYEQY
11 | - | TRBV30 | AWSSLANTEAF
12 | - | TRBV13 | ASSLGSETETQY
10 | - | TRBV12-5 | ASGLGDLMAF
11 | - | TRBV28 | ASSFGYKQPQH
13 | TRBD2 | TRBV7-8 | ASSSRLAGKETQY
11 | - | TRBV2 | ASSEAFNEKLF
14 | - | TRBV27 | ASGLGPYSGANVLT
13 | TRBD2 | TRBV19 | ASSRIAGSYNEQF
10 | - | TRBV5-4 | ASSLFGYEQY
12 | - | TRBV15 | ATSVTRGNTEAF
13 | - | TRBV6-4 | ASSDWPSSYNEQF
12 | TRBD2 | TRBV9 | ASSVASGRYEQY
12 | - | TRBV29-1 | SVEDRSNTGELF
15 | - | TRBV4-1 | ASTRSWQGPNTGELF
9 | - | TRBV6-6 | ASSLADTQY
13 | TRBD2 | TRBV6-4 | ASSIAGGPWNEQF
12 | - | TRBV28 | ASSWGPRGTEAF